The 17 T cell receptor beta chains reported below all come from one sample, sequenced in a study of beta chain features in type 1 diabetes. Study outcomes and limitations: For Type 1 diabetes patients, all four CD4+ subsets carried TCRB CDR3s that were moderately but significantly shorter.

The sequenced template was cDNA made from the entire isolated RNA. The data were produced by immunoSEQ multiplex PCR, yet TCRdb's version contains in-frame clones alone and is incomplete. This sample has about 660,000 clones; over 12% occur once, and the top ten carry roughly 0.04%. Antigen specificity for these receptors is unknown. The sample was naive CD4+ T cells from blood. The receptors here all came from a man aged 18-30 years with type 1 diabetes.

This clone was seen only a few times. The chain combines TRBV19 with TRBJ2-5; the match to TRBD1 covers 8 bases. The CDR3 contains 14 residues. J gave up 4 bases and V 4 bases, and 5 bases lay outside the gene matches. Per the germline V gene, CDR1 is LNHDA and CDR2 is SQIVND (reference sequence). CDR3 sequence reads: CASSTDRGGETQYF. The CDR3 bases are TGTGCCAGTAGTACTGACAGGGGCGGAGAGACCCAGTACTTC.

Only a few counts were recorded for this clone. The CDR3 protein is CAWSVSRGGTYNSPLHF. The CDR3 nucleotides are TGTGCCTGGAGTGTAAGCAGGGGAGGAACCTATAATTCACCCCTCCACTTT. The chain uses TRBV30 and TRBJ1-6; possible D gene TRBD1, 6 bases. The CDR3 spans 17 residues. Germline V gene data show CDR1 as GTSNPN and CDR2 as SVGIG (reference sequence). Trimming cost V 0 bases and J 2 bases, with 14 bases left between them.

The V and J genes are TRBV11-2 and TRBJ2-2; the match to TRBD1 covers 7 bases. This CDR3 has 13 amino acids. CDR1 is SGHAT, CDR2 FQNNGV, per germline. Germline trimming cut 11 bases from V and 4 bases from J; bases unmatched to any gene: 7. The CDR3 DNA is TGTGCCGTAACGGGACAGCTCACCGGGGAGCTGTTTTTT. Translating it yields CAVTGQLTGELFF.

The V call is TRBV5-4, the J call TRBJ2-7; D remains ambiguous. This CDR3 spans 13 amino acids. V was shortened by 1 base and J by 5 bases, with 10 bases between the two germline ends. Germline CDR1 and CDR2: SGHNT and YYREEE (reference sequence). The CDR3, as DNA: TGTGCCAGCAGCTTGAGGCTTCTCGACGAGCAGTACTTC. It encodes CASSLRLLDEQYF. The whole variable domain, filled in from reference TRBV5-4 and TRBJ2-7, reads ETGVTQSPTHLIKTRGQQVTLRCSSQSGHNTVSWYQQALGQGPQFIFQYYREEENGRGNFPPRFSGLQFPNYSSELNVNALELDDSALYLCASSLRLLDEQYFGPGTRLTVT.

The gene calls are TRBV5-4 and TRBJ2-4; TRBD1 aligns across 10 bases. The V gene end was trimmed by 1 base and the J gene end by 3 bases; junction bases not matched to a gene: 10. The CDR3 totals 18 residues. Per germline, CDR1 SGHNT and CDR2 YYREEE (reference sequence). The chain's CDR3 is CASSLLRPGQGGKNIQYF. CDR3 coding DNA: TGTGCCAGCAGCTTGCTTCGGCCTGGACAGGGGGGCAAAAACATTCAGTACTTC.

This clone appeared a few times. The V call is TRBV15, the J call TRBJ2-7, with unresolved D. V was clipped by 5 bases and J by 5 bases, with 13 bases between them. The CDR3 extends over 13 amino acids. The germline gives CDR1 LNHNV, CDR2 YYDKDF (reference sequence). CDR3 protein: CATSYQTQHEQYF. CDR3 nucleotides: TGTGCCACCAGCTACCAGACCCAGCACGAGCAGTACTTC.

This sequence joins TRBV13 and TRBJ2-7; D is unresolved. There are 11 residues in the CDR3. V shed 5 bases and J shed 7 bases, with 9 bases lying between them. The germline CDR1 and CDR2 sequences are PRHDT and FYEKMQ (reference sequence). DNA of the CDR3: TGTGCCAGCAGCCCTTTCGGGGAGCAGTACTTC. This codes for CASSPFGEQYF.

Only a few counts were recorded for this clone. This chain links TRBV28 with TRBJ2-2; D gene ambiguous. This CDR3 spans 11 amino acids. Germline assignment: CDR1 MDHEN and CDR2 SYDVKM. The V gene lost 7 bases and the J gene lost 6 bases, with 6 bases spanning the gap. The CDR3 DNA is TGTGCCAGCATTGCGGCCGGGGAGCTGTTTTTT. This gives the protein CASIAAGELFF.

The J gene is TRBJ2-5, the V gene TRBV28, with TRBD2 identical over 11 bases. The CDR3 is made up of 15 amino acids. V trimming: 3 bases; J trimming: 4 bases; junction bases outside the gene matches: 4. Looked up from germline, CDR1 is MDHEN and CDR2 is SYDVKM. The DNA for the CDR3 is TGTGCCAGCAGTTTGTCCGGGACTAGCGGAGAGACCCAGTACTTC. Translating it yields CASSLSGTSGETQYF.

Remarks on this clone: The same CDR3 also results from other DNA sequences found in this sample. V and J are TRBV4-2 and TRBJ2-5, with unresolved D. Trimming shortened V by 0 bases and J by 2 bases, and 4 bases separated the two germline ends. Germline-derived CDR1 and CDR2 are LGHNA and YNFKEQ. This CDR3 comprises 13 residues. As DNA, the CDR3 is TGTGCCAGCAGCCAAGACGGACAAGAGACCCAGTACTTC. Residues: CASSQDGQETQYF.

The chain links TRBV30 to TRBJ1-1, with no clear D. Germline V CDR1 and CDR2: GTSNPN, SVGIG (reference sequence). This CDR3 spans 13 amino acids. V dropped 5 bases and J dropped 10 bases, with 20 bases sitting between them. The CDR3 DNA follows: TGTGCCTGGGCGATCGGAACGTTTTCGGGAGCTTTCTTT. Translated, it gives CAWAIGTFSGAFF.

This clone was picked up a small number of times. The chain couples TRBV7-2 to TRBJ2-7; D perhaps matches TRBD2 (5 bases). This CDR3 spans 14 amino acids. The V gene lost 5 bases and the J gene lost 1 base, with 12 bases spanning the gap. CDR1 and CDR2 (germline): SGHTA, FQGNSA. Written as DNA, the CDR3 is TGTGCCAGCAGCACTAGGGCCGGGTCCTACGAGCAGTACTTC. Translating it yields CASSTRAGSYEQYF.

Comment on this clone: Other DNA variants within this sample encode the same CDR3. The chain has TRBV30 and TRBJ1-3; D call uncertain. The CDR3 spans 13 residues. Trimming cost V 1 base and J 1 base, with 5 bases left between them. In germline, CDR1 is GTSNPN, CDR2 SVGIG (reference sequence). The CDR3 region has the DNA TGTGCCTGGAGTGCAGTTTCTGGAAACACCATATATTTT. Translated, it gives CAWSAVSGNTIYF. Full variable domain (outside the CDR3, taken from reference TRBV30 and TRBJ1-3): SQTIHQWPATLVQPVGSPLSLECTVEGTSNPNLYWYRQAAGRGLQLLFYSVGIGQISSEVPQNLSASRPQDRQFILSSKKLLLSDSGFYLCAWSAVSGNTIYFGEGSWLTVV.

This clone occurred a few times. The V call is TRBV6-5, the J call TRBJ1-2; a weak D match, TRBD1 (5 bases). The CDR3 is 16 amino acids. V lost 0 bases and J 8 bases, leaving 19 bases between the germline ends. Germline-derived CDR1 and CDR2 are MNHEY and SVGAGI. In DNA form, the CDR3 reads TGTGCCAGCAGTTACTCAACGTTCGAGGGGTCCTTCGGCTACACCTTC. It translates to CASSYSTFEGSFGYTF.

In its sample, this clone was seen a few times. The chain couples TRBV27 to TRBJ2-4; D ambiguous. CDR1 MNHEY and CDR2 SMNVEV come from the germline V gene (reference sequence). Deletions cut 3 bases from V and 2 bases from J, with 11 bases between. The CDR3 runs 15 residues. The chain's CDR3 is CASSFDDSTKNIQYF. The CDR3 region has the DNA TGTGCCAGCAGTTTCGACGACTCCACCAAAAACATTCAGTACTTC.

This clone was seen a few times. The rearrangement links TRBV28 to TRBJ2-4; TRBD1 matches at 8 bases. Germline trimming cut 4 bases from V and 1 base from J; bases unmatched to any gene: 0. The CDR3 totals 14 residues. Germline CDR1 is MDHEN and CDR2 is SYDVKM. CDR3 DNA: TGTGCCAGCAGTTCAGGGGGCGCCAAAAACATTCAGTACTTC. It encodes CASSSGGAKNIQYF.

The J gene is TRBJ1-1, the V gene TRBV5-1, with a weak D call TRBD1 (6 bases). The CDR3 sequence is 15 residues long. Trimming shortened V by 3 bases and J by 6 bases, and 18 bases separated the two germline ends. Germline CDR1 is SGHRS and CDR2 is YFSETQ. CDR3 sequence (DNA): TGCGCCAGCAGCTCACTCGGGTCGCCAGGGGCTGAAGCTTTCTTT. It codes for CASSSLGSPGAEAFF.